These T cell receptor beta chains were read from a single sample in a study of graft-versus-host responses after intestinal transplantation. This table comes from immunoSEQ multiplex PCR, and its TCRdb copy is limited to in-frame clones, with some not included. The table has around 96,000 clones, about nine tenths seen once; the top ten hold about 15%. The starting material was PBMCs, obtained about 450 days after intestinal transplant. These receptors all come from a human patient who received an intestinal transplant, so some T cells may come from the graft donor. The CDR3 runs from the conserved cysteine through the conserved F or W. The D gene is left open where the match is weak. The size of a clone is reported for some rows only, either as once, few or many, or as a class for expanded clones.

TGTGCCAGCGGACAGGGATCCTACGAGCAGTACTTC CASGQGSYEQYF TRBV6-5 . TRBJ2-7 TRBD1
TGTGCCAGTACCCCCGGGGGGGGGTTCGGGGAGCTGTTTTTT CASTPGGGFGELFF TRBV19 . TRBJ2-2 TRBD2
TGTGCCACCAGCAGGACAGGGTGGTCCTCGAACACCGGGGAGCTGTTTTTT CATSRTGWSSNTGELFF TRBV15 . TRBJ2-2 TRBD1
TGTGCCAGCAGTGGGGAACAGGGCATAGGTCAGACCCAGTACTTC CASSGEQGIGQTQYF TRBV2 few TRBJ2-5 .
TGTGCCAGCACCAAGGGGGGGAATCAGCCCCAGCATTTT CASTKGGNQPQHF TRBV7-8 . TRBJ1-5 .
TGTGCCAGTAGTCCGCGGACAGGGGGCTCGAATTCACCCCTCCACTTT CASSPRTGGSNSPLHF TRBV19 . TRBJ1-6 TRBD1
TGTGCCAGTAGTATACTCAGGGATGATACGCAGTATTTT CASSILRDDTQYF TRBV19 . TRBJ2-3 .
TGTGCCAGCAGCCCCCATGACAGGGCAGATACGCAGTATTTT CASSPHDRADTQYF TRBV9 . TRBJ2-3 TRBD1
TGTGCCATCAGTGAGAGCAGGGCCCACGAGCAGTACTTC CAISESRAHEQYF TRBV10-3 . TRBJ2-7 .
TGCGCCAGCAGCTTGGTAGATCCAGCCCTCTACGAGCAGTACTTC CASSLVDPALYEQYF TRBV5-1 . TRBJ2-7 .
TGTGCCAGCAGTGAAAGCGGGGGGGCTGGGGCCAACGTCCTGACTTTC CASSESGGAGANVLTF TRBV6-4 . TRBJ2-6 TRBD2
TGTGCCAGCAGCTTAGTGGACAGGGCCAATTCACCCCTCCACTTT CASSLVDRANSPLHF TRBV7-9 . TRBJ1-6 TRBD1
TGTGCCAGTAGTTGGTGGGACAGGGGGACAACTAATGAAAAACTGTTTTTT CASSWWDRGTTNEKLFF TRBV19 . TRBJ1-4 TRBD1
TGCAGCGCCCGAGGGGACTTCTATGAGCAGTACTTC CSARGDFYEQYF TRBV29-1 . TRBJ2-7 .
TGTGCCAGCAGCCTTAGCACAGATACGCAGTATTTT CASSLSTDTQYF TRBV7-6 . TRBJ2-3 .
TGTGCCAGCAGTCTCTGGACCGGGTCCGACGAGCAGTACTTC CASSLWTGSDEQYF TRBV2 . TRBJ2-7 .
TGTGCCAGCAGTTTAGGGGCCCCGACAGGGTATTACTATGGCTACACCTTC CASSLGAPTGYYYGYTF TRBV27 . TRBJ1-2 TRBD1
TGTGCCAGCAGGGCCCATGAGTCCGAGACCCAGTACTTC CASRAHESETQYF TRBV6-1 . TRBJ2-5 .
TGTGCCAGCCGGGACAGGGCATTCTCTGGGGCCAACGTCCTGACTTTC CASRDRAFSGANVLTF TRBV19 . TRBJ2-6 TRBD1
TGTGCCAGCAGACGCTCCGGGCCCTACGAGCAGTACTTC CASRRSGPYEQYF TRBV6-5 . TRBJ2-7 .
TGCGCCAGCAGTGAGTTCGGACAGGGCCAAGAGACCCAGTACTTC CASSEFGQGQETQYF TRBV10-1 . TRBJ2-5 TRBD1
TGTGCCAGCAGCCCACCCATCGGGGGGGCCTATGGCTACACCTTC CASSPPIGGAYGYTF TRBV7-9 . TRBJ1-2 .
TGTGCCAGCAGCGCCTCGACTCTCTATGGCTACACCTTC CASSASTLYGYTF TRBV11-2 . TRBJ1-2 .
TGTGCCAGCAGCTTCACAGGGAACACTGAAGCTTTCTTT CASSFTGNTEAFF TRBV7-8 . TRBJ1-1 .
TGTGCCAGCATGGAGGAGGCTGGAAACACCATATATTTT CASMEEAGNTIYF TRBV2 few TRBJ1-3 .
TGTGCCAGCAGCCCCCCGGGGACAGGGGGGAATCAGCCCCAGCATTTT CASSPPGTGGNQPQHF TRBV7-9 . TRBJ1-5 TRBD1
TGTGCCAGCAGCCCGGGACAGGGGGACTTCGAAGCTTTCTTT CASSPGQGDFEAFF TRBV9 . TRBJ1-1 TRBD1
TGTGCCAGCAACACACCGGGACAGGGTGTCGAGCAGTTCTTC CASNTPGQGVEQFF TRBV9 . TRBJ2-1 TRBD1
TGTTCCAGCATTCCCGTGACAGGGTTCTCCGGGGAGCTGTTTTTT CSSIPVTGFSGELFF TRBV6-1 . TRBJ2-2 TRBD1
TGTGCCAGCAGCTCCGGGACTCCACCGTTCTTC CASSSGTPPFF TRBV11-1 . TRBJ2-1 .
TGTGCCAGCAGCTCCCACCAGTTTGGAGGGTACGAGCAGTACTTC CASSSHQFGGYEQYF TRBV11-2 . TRBJ2-7 .
TGTGCCAGCAGCCAGTTCCGTTGGGCCAACGTCCTGACTTTC CASSQFRWANVLTF TRBV7-9 . TRBJ2-6 .
TGCGCCAGCGGAACCTCGAGAGCGCCCGGGGAGCTGTTTTTT CASGTSRAPGELFF TRBV10-1 . TRBJ2-2 .
TGTGCCAGCAGTGAAGAGGGAGGGACTGAAGCTTTCTTT CASSEEGGTEAFF TRBV2 . TRBJ1-1 .
TGTGCCAGCAGTTTGAGTACGGCAGGGGTCGCGAACACTGAAGCTTTCTTT CASSLSTAGVANTEAFF TRBV27 . TRBJ1-1 .
TGTGCCAGCAGCCCGCAGGGGGCCGGGACTGAAGCTTTCTTT CASSPQGAGTEAFF TRBV11-2 . TRBJ1-1 TRBD1
TGCGCCAGCAGCCTCCAAAATAGCGGGGGGCTTTACAATGAGCAGTTCTTC CASSLQNSGGLYNEQFF TRBV5-1 . TRBJ2-1 TRBD2
TGTGCCAGCAGGGTTCCGGGCAGGGCCGATACGCAGTATTTT CASRVPGRADTQYF TRBV5-6 . TRBJ2-3 .
TGTGCCACCCGCAGGGACAGGGATACCGGGGAGCTGTTTTTT CATRRDRDTGELFF TRBV2 . TRBJ2-2 TRBD1
TGTGCCAGCAGTTACTCTACAGGGGACTATGGCTACACCTTC CASSYSTGDYGYTF TRBV6-5 . TRBJ1-2 TRBD1